The source of this T cell receptor beta chain is a study of CD8 T cells in ankylosing spondylitis. The CDR3 is 14 amino acids. Trimming cost V 5 bases and J 6 bases; bases outside gene matches: 6. Germline V gene sequence: CDR1 SGHTA, CDR2 FQGNSA. Using its own MiXCR run on the 5' RACE reads, TCRdb lists one record per CDR3 protein. The data contain about 320,000 distinct CDR3 sequences, 11% of them singletons. Sequenced sample: blood, either unsorted or a sorted T cell fraction (not recorded which). The J gene is TRBJ1-5, the V gene TRBV7-2, with 8 bases aligning to TRBD1. The source is a female donor with ankylosing spondylitis or in good health (not recorded which). In DNA, the CDR3 is TGTGCCAGCAGCGGACAGGGTCAGAGTCAGCCCCAGCATTTT. Protein sequence: CASSGQGQSQPQHF.